This TCR beta chain was captured by sequencing in a study of blood T cell repertoires in COVID-19. Study at large: There were acute and convalescent COVID-19 samples, and they came from the United States, Italy and Spain.

The CDR3 is 16 residues long. V was trimmed by 0 bases and J by 0 bases, leaving 10 bases between them. Germline loops: CDR1 SEHNR, CDR2 FQNEAQ (reference sequence). Clones were read by immunoSEQ multiplex PCR, and TCRdb kept only the in-frame ones, dropping some. The sample carries some 320,000 clones, 89% recorded once. The sample comprised PBMCs or T cells enriched from blood (not recorded which). The chain employs TRBV7-9 and TRBJ2-3, with D perhaps matching TRBD2 (7 bases). The source of this sequence is a woman in her fifties or sixties who had been exposed to COVID-19. The CDR3 DNA sequence: TGTGCCAGCAGCTTAGCGGCGGGGGCTAGCACAGATACGCAGTATTTT. Amino acid sequence: CASSLAAGASTDTQYF.